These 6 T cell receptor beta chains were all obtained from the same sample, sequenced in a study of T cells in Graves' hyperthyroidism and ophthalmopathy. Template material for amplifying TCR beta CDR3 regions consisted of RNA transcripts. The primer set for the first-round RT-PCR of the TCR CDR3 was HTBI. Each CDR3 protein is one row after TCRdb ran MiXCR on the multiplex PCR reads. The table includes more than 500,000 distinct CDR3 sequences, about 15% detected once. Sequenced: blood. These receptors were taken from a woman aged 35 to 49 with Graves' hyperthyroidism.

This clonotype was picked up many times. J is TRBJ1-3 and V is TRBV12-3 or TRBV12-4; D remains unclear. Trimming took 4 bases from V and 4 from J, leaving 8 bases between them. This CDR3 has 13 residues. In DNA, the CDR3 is TGTGCCAGCAGTTCACTTCAGGGAAACACCATATATTTT. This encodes CASSSLQGNTIYF.

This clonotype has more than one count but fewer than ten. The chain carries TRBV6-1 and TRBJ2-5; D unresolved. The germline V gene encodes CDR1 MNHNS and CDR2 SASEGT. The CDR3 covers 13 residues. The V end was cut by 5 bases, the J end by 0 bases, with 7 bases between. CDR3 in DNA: TGTGCCAGCAGTAAGATGTACCAAGAGACCCAGTACTTC. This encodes CASSKMYQETQYF.

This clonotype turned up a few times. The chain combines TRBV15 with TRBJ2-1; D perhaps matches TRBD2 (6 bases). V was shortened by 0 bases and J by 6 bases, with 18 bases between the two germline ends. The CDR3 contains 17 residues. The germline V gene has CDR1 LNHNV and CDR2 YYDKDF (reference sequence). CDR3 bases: TGTGCCACCAGCAGAGATCGGGGGTTTGGTGCCGTCAATGAGCAGTTCTTC. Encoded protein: CATSRDRGFGAVNEQFF.

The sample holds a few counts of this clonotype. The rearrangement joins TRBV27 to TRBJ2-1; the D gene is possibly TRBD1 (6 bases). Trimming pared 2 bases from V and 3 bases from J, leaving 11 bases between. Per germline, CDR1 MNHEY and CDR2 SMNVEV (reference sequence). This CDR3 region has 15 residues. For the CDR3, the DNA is TGTGCCAGCAGTTTAAACAGGGTCGTCTACAATGAGCAGTTCTTC. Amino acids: CASSLNRVVYNEQFF.

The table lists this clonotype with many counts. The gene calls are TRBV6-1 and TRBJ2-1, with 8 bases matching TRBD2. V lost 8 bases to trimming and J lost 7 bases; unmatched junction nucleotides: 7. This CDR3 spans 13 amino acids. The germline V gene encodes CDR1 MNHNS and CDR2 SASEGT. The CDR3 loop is CASRGAGVNEQFF. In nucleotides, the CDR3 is TGTGCCAGCCGCGGAGCGGGAGTGAATGAGCAGTTCTTC.

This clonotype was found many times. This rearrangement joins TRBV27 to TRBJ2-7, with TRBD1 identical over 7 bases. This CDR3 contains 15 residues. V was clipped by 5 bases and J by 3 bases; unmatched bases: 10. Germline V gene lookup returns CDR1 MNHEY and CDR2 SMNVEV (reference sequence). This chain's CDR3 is CASSANRGGFYEQYF. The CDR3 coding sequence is TGTGCCAGCAGTGCCAACAGGGGTGGCTTCTACGAGCAGTACTTC.